The 29 T cell receptor beta chains below come from one sample, sequenced in a study of T-cell memory formation after mild COVID-19 (dated by TCRdb to 2020 to 2023). The library was built by means of 5' RACE. Instrument used: Illumina NovaSeq 6000. TCRdb redid the processing of the public reads, applying fastp at Q25 and MiXCR, and retained in-frame beta chains. Each entry merges the rows of one CDR3 protein and shows their most common DNA and genes. The sample has a few hundred thousand distinct CDR3 sequences on record, under 15% of them singletons. The top ten clonotypes cover roughly a fifth of the sample. The sample taken for sequencing was PBMCs or a T cell subset sorted from them (not recorded which). These receptors were obtained from a man between 18 and 35 years old who had mild COVID-19 (a few samples of this study predate the infection). The sample titles of this study are shuffled in the database, so cell type and time point are left out; the donor was told from shared clones.

This clonotype was observed a handful of times. The rearrangement links TRBV5-1 to TRBJ2-2; D may be TRBD1 (7 bases). From germline, CDR1 is SGHRS and CDR2 YFSETQ. The CDR3 runs 20 residues. V was cut by 4 bases and J by 5 bases, with 30 bases left in between. The CDR3 here is CASSLFRTGRRGRRTGELFF. The CDR3 region has the DNA TGCGCCAGCAGCCTATTCCGGACAGGTCGACGGGGGCGCCGGACCGGGGAGCTGTTTTTT.

In this sample, this clonotype turned up once. This chain links TRBV20-1 with TRBJ2-3; D may be TRBD2 (6 bases). The V gene lost 1 base and the J gene lost 0 bases, with 8 bases spanning the gap. Germline assignment: CDR1 DFQATT and CDR2 SNEGSKA (reference sequence). The CDR3 spans 14 residues. The CDR3 DNA is TGCAGTGCTAGAGTTGCGGGGAGCACAGATACGCAGTATTTT. Its translation: CSARVAGSTDTQYF.

The chain joins TRBV10-3 to TRBJ2-5; TRBD1 aligns across 8 bases. The germline V gene has CDR1 ENHRY and CDR2 SYGVKD. V lost 6 bases to trimming and J lost 5 bases; unmatched junction nucleotides: 8. The CDR3 length is 14 residues. CDR3 in amino acids: CAIRGDRSGETQYF. The CDR3 DNA reads TGTGCCATCAGGGGGGACAGGTCCGGGGAGACCCAGTACTTC.

The V call is TRBV18, the J call TRBJ2-3; D gene uncertain. From germline, CDR1 is KGHSH and CDR2 LQKENI. Trimming pared 3 bases from V and 9 bases from J, leaving 22 bases between. The CDR3 is 16 amino acids. As DNA, the CDR3 is TGTGCCAGCTCACCCGTGCTACACCCCTCGCAAGGCACGCAGTATTTT. Protein: CASSPVLHPSQGTQYF.

This clonotype turned up a few times. The V gene is TRBV7-2, the J gene TRBJ1-2; no clear D gene. This CDR3 region has 12 residues. V lost 5 bases and J 8 bases, leaving 12 bases between the germline ends. Germline CDR1 and CDR2: SGHTA and FQGNSA. For the CDR3, the DNA is TGTGCCAGCAGCCACCCTACCCGGGGCTACACCTTC. Translated: CASSHPTRGYTF.

The V and J genes are TRBV30 and TRBJ2-5; D gene unclear. Trimming took 1 base from V and 4 from J, leaving 10 bases between them. Germline V gene lookup returns CDR1 GTSNPN and CDR2 SVGIG (reference sequence). This CDR3 comprises 13 residues. CDR3 DNA: TGTGCCTGGAGTGGAGGATCCCGAGAGACCCAGTACTTC. It yields the protein CAWSGGSRETQYF.

This chain joins TRBV6-5 and TRBJ1-2; TRBD1 might be the D (6 bases). The CDR3 runs to 15 residues. V shed 0 bases and J shed 2 bases, with 10 bases lying between them. Looked up from germline, CDR1 is MNHEY and CDR2 is SVGAGI. The DNA of the CDR3 is TGTGCCAGCAGTTACTCGTACAGGGCCAACTATGGCTACACCTTC. It is translated as CASSYSYRANYGYTF.

This clonotype was observed a handful of times. This chain uses TRBV7-3 with TRBJ1-1; maybe TRBD1 (5 bases). This CDR3 is built from 13 residues. Germline V gene data show CDR1 as SGHTA and CDR2 as FQGTGA. Trimming took off 5 bases at V and 4 bases at J, with 11 bases between the two ends. CDR3 in DNA: TGTGCCAGCAGCCACTTGGGGGGCACTGAAGCTTTCTTT. Amino acid sequence: CASSHLGGTEAFF.

This clonotype was observed a handful of times. The V and J genes are TRBV12-3 or TRBV12-4 and TRBJ2-5, with 12 bases matching TRBD2. V was pared by 5 bases and J by 4 bases, with 5 bases of the junction left unmatched. The CDR3 consists of 15 residues. The CDR3, as DNA: TGTGCCAGCAGTCCTACACTAGCGGGGGGAGAGACCCAGTACTTC. Its translation: CASSPTLAGGETQYF.

CDR3 sequence: CASSSSGSGQPQHF. The CDR3 DNA is TGTGCCAGCAGCTCATCAGGGTCAGGTCAGCCCCAGCATTTT. This chain connects TRBV12-3 or TRBV12-4 to TRBJ1-5, with a tentative D call TRBD1 (5 bases). V lost 6 bases and J 6 bases, leaving 15 bases between the germline ends. The CDR3 sequence is 14 residues long.

The J gene is TRBJ2-1, the V gene TRBV2; D not certain. This CDR3 has 14 amino acids. Per the germline V gene, CDR1 is SNHLY and CDR2 is FYNNEI. V was shortened by 6 bases and J by 7 bases, with 16 bases between the two germline ends. CDR3 region: CASSPRAPSNEQFF. CDR3 bases: TGTGCCAGCAGCCCCCGGGCCCCTTCTAATGAGCAGTTCTTC. The full variable domain, with the rest looked up from reference TRBV2 and TRBJ2-1, is EPEVTQTPSHQVTQMGQEVILRCVPISNHLYFYWYRQILGQKVEFLVSFYNNEISEKSEIFDDQFSVERPDGSNFTLKIRSTKLEDSAMYFCASSPRAPSNEQFFGPGTRLTVL.

The chain carries TRBV7-9 and TRBJ2-4; tentatively, D is TRBD2 (6 bases). The germline gives CDR1 SEHNR, CDR2 FQNEAQ (reference sequence). Between the trimmed V and J ends, which lost 4 bases and 8 bases, there was a span of 18 bases. This CDR3 has 15 residues. The CDR3 DNA sequence: TGTGCCAGCAGCTCCACGAAGACTACTAGCCACATTCAGTACTTC. It codes for CASSSTKTTSHIQYF.

This clonotype occurred many times. The V and J genes are TRBV2 and TRBJ1-1; D is unclear. The V end lost 6 bases, the J end lost 1 base, and 9 bases lay between the germline ends. The length of the CDR3 is 13 residues. Germline lookup yields CDR1 SNHLY and CDR2 FYNNEI. As DNA, the CDR3 is TGTGCCAGCAGCACCGGGAGGAACACTGAAGCTTTCTTT. It specifies CASSTGRNTEAFF.

This clonotype was counted a few times. J is TRBJ2-7 and V is TRBV12-3 or TRBV12-4; 8 bases agree with TRBD1. V was clipped by 6 bases and J by 3 bases; unmatched bases: 7. The CDR3 runs to 14 residues. As DNA, the CDR3 is TGTGCCAGCAGGTGGGGGACAGGCGACTACGAGCAGTACTTC. Protein product: CASRWGTGDYEQYF.

CDR3 sequence reads: CASSRLGGETQYF. The CDR3 DNA follows: TGTGCCAGCAGCCGTCTAGGAGGAGAGACCCAGTACTTC. This chain links TRBV7-9 with TRBJ2-5; D is possibly TRBD2 (5 bases). The CDR3 extends over 13 amino acids. The V end was cut by 5 bases, the J end by 4 bases, with 11 bases between. Germline CDR1 SEHNR, CDR2 FQNEAQ (reference sequence).

This clonotype was seen more than once but under ten times. The CDR3 DNA reads TGTGCCAGCGCGATCGGGACAGGGTACAATCAGCCCCAGCATTTT. Amino acids: CASAIGTGYNQPQHF. This chain links TRBV2 with TRBJ1-5, with 9 positions matching TRBD1. V gave up 8 bases and J gave up 3 bases; unmatched junction bases: 8. Germline V gene data show CDR1 as SNHLY and CDR2 as FYNNEI. The CDR3 totals 15 residues.

J is TRBJ2-3 and V is TRBV10-3; D perhaps matches TRBD2 (5 bases). The CDR3 contains 13 residues. Germline-derived CDR1 and CDR2 are ENHRY and SYGVKD. Trimming left V 7 bases short and J 2 bases short, with 10 bases between. The CDR3 nucleotides are TGTGCCATCACATCCCTAGCCACAGATACGCAGTATTTT. As protein: CAITSLATDTQYF.

This clonotype was recorded at least ten times. This CDR3 is CATQAGNPGPYNEQFF. The CDR3 bases are TGCGCCACCCAAGCAGGAAATCCAGGCCCCTACAATGAGCAGTTCTTC. The chain is built from TRBV5-1 and TRBJ2-1; D is uncertain. The CDR3 extends over 16 amino acids. V was pared by 9 bases and J by 2 bases, with 21 bases between. Germline V gene data show CDR1 as SGHRS and CDR2 as YFSETQ.

V is TRBV4-1 and J is TRBJ1-2; D not resolved. Looked up from germline, CDR1 is MGHRA and CDR2 is YSYEKL. The CDR3 has 13 amino acids. V was clipped by 3 bases and J by 6 bases, with 11 bases between them. The CDR3 loop reads CASSHINGNGYTF. As DNA, the CDR3 is TGCGCCAGCAGCCATATCAACGGAAATGGCTACACCTTC.

This clonotype was recorded many times. The chain has TRBV7-9 and TRBJ2-7; 11 bases agree with TRBD1. The CDR3 has 14 amino acids. Germline CDR1 SEHNR, CDR2 FQNEAQ (reference sequence). After removal of 4 bases from V and 4 bases from J, the junction contained 3 bases not matched to a gene. CDR3 coding DNA: TGTGCCAGCAGCTCCGGGACAGGGGGGTACGAGCAGTACGTC. Amino acid sequence: CASSSGTGGYEQYV.

This clonotype was counted a few times. The rearrangement links TRBV7-9 to TRBJ1-1, with TRBD1 identical over 9 bases. V was pared by 5 bases and J by 11 bases, with 6 bases of the junction left unmatched. From germline, CDR1 is SEHNR and CDR2 FQNEAQ (reference sequence). The CDR3 runs to 12 residues. The chain's CDR3 is CASSPGTGLAFF. CDR3 bases: TGTGCCAGCAGCCCCGGGACAGGGTTGGCTTTCTTT.

The CDR3 is CATSDSRPGHETQYF. CDR3 coding DNA: TGTGCCACCAGTGACTCCAGACCCGGGCATGAGACCCAGTACTTC. V is TRBV24-1 and J is TRBJ2-5; D is unclear. The CDR3 runs to 15 residues. Between the trimmed V and J ends, which lost 4 bases and 5 bases, there was a span of 16 bases. Per germline, CDR1 KGHDR and CDR2 SFDVKD.

This clonotype was found a few times. The chain's CDR3 is CASTRTASSYEQYF. As DNA, the CDR3 is TGTGCCAGCACCAGGACTGCGAGCTCCTACGAGCAGTACTTC. This chain joins TRBV27 and TRBJ2-7; possible D gene TRBD2, 5 bases. This CDR3 comprises 14 residues. Germline V gives CDR1 MNHEY, CDR2 SMNVEV (reference sequence). V was shortened by 7 bases and J by 0 bases, with 13 bases between the two germline ends.

The chain combines TRBV11-2 with TRBJ2-3; 13 bases are shared with TRBD2. With 8 bases clipped from V and 9 bases from J, the junction kept 23 bases outside the gene matches. This CDR3 contains 19 residues. Per germline, CDR1 SGHAT and CDR2 FQNNGV. The CDR3 region has the DNA TGTGCCAGCCGAGTTTGGACTAGCGGGGGCCCTAGATCAAACGAGACGCAGTATTTT. Protein product: CASRVWTSGGPRSNETQYF. The complete variable domain, with remaining parts taken from reference TRBV11-2 and TRBJ2-3, reads EAGVAQSPRYKIIEKRQSVAFWCNPISGHATLYWYQQILGQGPKLLIQFQNNGVVDDSQLPKDRFSAERLKGVDSTLKIQPAKLEDSAVYLCASRVWTSGGPRSNETQYFGPGTRLTVL.

The rearrangement uses TRBV2 and TRBJ2-3, with TRBD2 matching 8 bases. Germline V lookup: CDR1 SNHLY, CDR2 FYNNEI. CDR3 length: 15 residues. The junction had 8 bases not matched to a gene; V was cut back by 7 bases and J by 2 bases. The DNA of the CDR3 is TGTGCCAGCACGACGGAGCGGGGGCCCACAGATACGCAGTATTTT. Encoded protein: CASTTERGPTDTQYF.

This clonotype was found a few times. J is TRBJ1-3 and V is TRBV5-4, with 8 bases fitting TRBD1. The CDR3 spans 18 residues. Trimming removed 0 bases from V and 0 bases from J; junction bases left unmatched: 8. Germline CDR1 is SGHNT and CDR2 is YYREEE (reference sequence). The CDR3 region is CASSLVLGQAYSGNTIYF. Here the CDR3 DNA reads TGTGCCAGCAGCTTGGTATTGGGACAGGCTTACTCTGGAAACACCATATATTTT.

This clonotype was counted between two and nine times. The rearrangement links TRBV9 to TRBJ1-1; 8 bases match TRBD1. The length of the CDR3 is 14 residues. Losses at the gene ends were 3 bases for V and 0 bases for J; bases not matched to a gene: 1. Looked up from germline, CDR1 is SGDLS and CDR2 is YYNGEE. The CDR3, as DNA: TGTGCCAGCAGCGCGACAGGGGTGAACACTGAAGCTTTCTTT. Translating it yields CASSATGVNTEAFF.

V and J are TRBV7-9 and TRBJ2-1; D gene unclear. CDR1 is SEHNR and CDR2 is FQNEAQ in the germline V gene (reference sequence). Trimming cost V 6 bases and J 4 bases, with 4 bases left between them. The CDR3 is 11 residues long. CDR3 residues: CASRNYNEQFF. CDR3 sequence (DNA): TGTGCCAGCAGAAATTACAATGAGCAGTTCTTC.

This clonotype was seen at least ten times. J is TRBJ2-3 and V is TRBV7-6; TRBD2 aligns across 7 bases. The junction had 4 bases not matched to a gene; V was cut back by 2 bases and J by 5 bases. The CDR3 is made up of 14 amino acids. Germline V gives CDR1 SGHVS, CDR2 FNYEAQ. CDR3 DNA sequence: TGTGCCAGCAGCTTAACGGGGGGTGGAGATACGCAGTATTTT. It specifies CASSLTGGGDTQYF.